This passage covers 19 T cell receptor beta chains from one sample sequenced in a study of blood T cell repertoires in COVID-19. Assay used: immunoSEQ multiplex PCR; TCRdb lists only in-frame clones, some missing. This table has about 130,000 clones, about 87% appearing once. Sequenced material: peripheral blood. These receptor sequences come from a man in his forties or fifties with acute or convalescent COVID-19.

CDR3 in DNA: TGTGCCACCAGTGATCGAACAGGGGGGGCCGAGCAGTACTTC. This translates into CATSDRTGGAEQYF. V usage is TRBV24-1 and J usage is TRBJ2-7; a possible D gene is TRBD1 (8 bases). Per germline, CDR1 KGHDR and CDR2 SFDVKD. This CDR3 is built from 14 residues. The V end was cut by 3 bases, the J end by 6 bases, with 14 bases between.

The rearrangement uses TRBV12-2 and TRBJ2-1; the D call TRBD2 from the table was never checked on the DNA. TRBV12-2 is flagged as a pseudogene. This CDR3 has 17 residues. The CDR3 loop reads CASRLSNRGAGRPEQFF. The CDR3 nucleotides read TGTGCAAGTCGCTTAAGCAATCGGGGCGCGGGGAGGCCTGAGCAGTTCTTC.

This sequence joins TRBV19 and TRBJ1-6, with 9 positions matching TRBD1. The trim removed 5 bases at V and 6 bases at J, leaving 5 bases unmatched. The CDR3 contains 15 residues. Germline V gene lookup returns CDR1 LNHDA and CDR2 SQIVND (reference sequence). CDR3 in amino acids: CASSPQGQGNSPLHF. DNA for the CDR3: TGTGCCAGTAGTCCTCAGGGACAGGGTAATTCACCCCTCCACTTT.

The DNA of the CDR3 is TGCGCCAGCACTACAGGGGGCTCCTACAATGAGCAGTTCTTC. Translated, it gives CASTTGGSYNEQFF. This chain joins TRBV5-1 and TRBJ2-1, with TRBD1 matching over 8 bases. Trimming cost V 6 bases and J 0 bases; bases outside gene matches: 2. This CDR3 region has 14 residues. Germline V gives CDR1 SGHRS, CDR2 YFSETQ.

The chain couples TRBV19 to TRBJ1-5, with no clear D. V lost 4 bases and J 7 bases, leaving 14 bases between the germline ends. The CDR3 runs to 14 residues. Per germline, CDR1 LNHDA and CDR2 SQIVND (reference sequence). The CDR3 spells CASSTKGGLQPQHF. For the CDR3, the DNA is TGTGCCAGTAGTACAAAGGGCGGGCTACAGCCCCAGCATTTT.

V and J are TRBV28 and TRBJ1-2, with D perhaps matching TRBD1 (5 bases). CDR3 length: 14 residues. The V end lost 6 bases, the J end lost 8 bases, and 19 bases lay between the germline ends. Germline V gene lookup returns CDR1 MDHEN and CDR2 SYDVKM. The CDR3 is CASRGGGALSGYTF. As DNA, the CDR3 is TGTGCCAGCAGGGGAGGAGGGGCGCTTTCGGGCTACACCTTC.

The chain carries TRBV6-5 and TRBJ2-7; 8 nucleotides line up with TRBD2. Looked up from germline, CDR1 is MNHEY and CDR2 is SVGAGI. CDR3 length: 15 amino acids. Germline trimming cut 7 bases from V and 1 base from J; bases unmatched to any gene: 9. The CDR3 region is CASKRSGSGSYEQYF. The CDR3, as DNA: TGTGCCAGCAAGAGAAGCGGGAGTGGTTCCTACGAGCAGTACTTC.

This clone was seen only once. The chain is built from TRBV6-4 and TRBJ1-1; the match to TRBD1 covers 10 bases. The CDR3 is 14 residues long. The ends lost 6 bases at V and 3 bases at J; junction bases unmatched: 4. Germline V lookup: CDR1 MRHNA, CDR2 SNTAGT. The CDR3 is CASSAGTGDTEAFF. The DNA of the CDR3 is TGTGCCAGCAGCGCCGGGACAGGGGACACTGAAGCTTTCTTT.

This clone occurred a few times. The chain uses TRBV3-1 (or the pseudogene TRBV3-2) and TRBJ2-7; the D is unclear. Trimming stripped 4 bases from V and 3 bases from J, with 10 bases between. Germline values: CDR1 LGHDT, CDR2 YNNKEL (reference sequence). CDR3 length equals 13 residues. CDR3 in amino acids: CASSRQNGYEQYF. The CDR3, as DNA: TGTGCCAGCAGCCGACAAAACGGCTACGAGCAGTACTTC.

V usage is TRBV29-1 and J usage is TRBJ2-5, with D possibly TRBD2 on 5 matching bases. The CDR3 length is 10 residues. CDR1 is SQVTM and CDR2 is ANQGSEA in the germline V gene. Trimming took 4 bases from V and 5 from J, leaving 5 bases between them. CDR3 protein: CSVGGETQYF. CDR3 DNA: TGCAGCGTTGGAGGGGAGACCCAGTACTTC.

The chain employs TRBV10-3 and TRBJ1-6; D call uncertain. CDR3 length: 14 residues. V was cut by 3 bases and J by 7 bases, with 10 bases left in between. Per germline, CDR1 ENHRY and CDR2 SYGVKD. The DNA for the CDR3 is TGTGCCATCAGTGATCGAGACACGAATTCACCCCTCCACTTT. Translating gives CAISDRDTNSPLHF.

The rearrangement links TRBV11-2 to TRBJ1-6; unclear D gene. The V and J ends lost 5 bases and 1 base respectively, with 15 bases between them. Germline V gives CDR1 SGHAT, CDR2 FQNNGV. The CDR3 spans 17 residues. The CDR3 coding sequence is TGTGCCAGCAGCACCCCCCTCGGGTGGTCCTATAATTCACCCCTCCACTTT. This gives the protein CASSTPLGWSYNSPLHF.

The chain couples TRBV4-1 to TRBJ1-3; 8 nucleotides agree with TRBD1. This CDR3 spans 16 amino acids. Germline V CDR1 and CDR2: MGHRA, YSYEKL. The V segment lost 4 bases and the J segment 0 bases; nucleotides outside the gene matches: 5. The CDR3 reads CASSRGQGGSGNTIYF. CDR3 bases: TGCGCCAGCAGCCGCGGACAGGGAGGCTCTGGAAACACCATATATTTT.

CDR3 protein: CASSSGGLPRYGYTF. CDR3 coding DNA: TGTGCCAGCAGTTCAGGGGGCTTACCTAGATATGGCTACACCTTC. The genes are TRBV2 and TRBJ1-2; 8 bases fit TRBD1. Losses at the gene ends were 5 bases for V and 5 bases for J; bases not matched to a gene: 10. The CDR3 is made up of 15 amino acids. Germline-derived CDR1 and CDR2 are SNHLY and FYNNEI.

The V gene is TRBV9, the J gene TRBJ1-2, with D possibly matching TRBD1 (6 bases). Trimming stripped 4 bases from V and 4 bases from J, with 20 bases between. Germline V gene lookup returns CDR1 SGDLS and CDR2 YYNGEE. The CDR3 spans 16 residues. CDR3 nucleotides: TGTGCCAGCAGCAAGGGAGGGGGGAGAGACCCCTATGGCTACACCTTC. It is translated as CASSKGGGRDPYGYTF.

This clone was counted a single time. The J gene is TRBJ1-6, the V gene TRBV4-2, with 10 positions matching TRBD1. Germline V gene lookup returns CDR1 LGHNA and CDR2 YNFKEQ. CDR3 length: 17 amino acids. The ends lost 2 bases at V and 8 bases at J; junction bases unmatched: 9. The CDR3 DNA reads as TGTGCCAGCAGCCAATCACGTGCGGGACAGGGGTATTCACCCCTCCACTTT. This codes for CASSQSRAGQGYSPLHF.

This sequence joins TRBV10-3 and TRBJ1-1, with D perhaps matching TRBD1 (5 bases). CDR3 length: 13 amino acids. In germline, CDR1 is ENHRY, CDR2 SYGVKD. Trimming shortened V by 7 bases and J by 2 bases, and 11 bases separated the two germline ends. The chain's CDR3 is CAIMGEVNTEAFF. CDR3 DNA: TGTGCCATCATGGGGGAGGTTAACACTGAAGCTTTCTTT.

The count of this clone is one. V and J are TRBV12-3 or TRBV12-4 and TRBJ1-3; maybe TRBD1 (6 bases). Trimming removed 5 bases at V and 4 bases at J, with 9 bases between. The CDR3 is 13 residues long. This chain's CDR3 is CASSGDRGNTIYF. CDR3 DNA sequence: TGTGCCAGCAGTGGCGACAGGGGAAACACCATATATTTT.

This rearrangement joins TRBV10-3 to TRBJ2-1; 10 bases line up with TRBD2. Unmatched junction bases numbered 10, after V lost 0 bases and J lost 8 bases. The germline CDR1 and CDR2 sequences are ENHRY and SYGVKD. CDR3 length: 17 residues. For the CDR3, the DNA is TGTGCCATCAGTGAGTCGTGGGCTAGCGGGAGAAAGGATGAGCAGTTCTTC. Its translation is CAISESWASGRKDEQFF.